Below, 2 T cell receptor beta chains from the same sample are listed, as sequenced in a study of identifying expanded T cells in peripheral blood. Measured with immunoSEQ multiplex PCR; TCRdb has only the in-frame clones, and not every one. Of approximately 90,000 clones listed, approximately 91% are singletons. Source material: blood. These receptors all stem from a person aged 18 to 75 in good health.

Only one count was recorded for this clone. V usage is TRBV5-1 and J usage is TRBJ2-2; 8 nucleotides match TRBD2. The CDR3 sequence is 15 residues long. The V gene's germline CDR1 is SGHRS and CDR2 YFSETQ. With 4 bases clipped from V and 3 bases from J, the junction kept 5 bases outside the gene matches. The CDR3 coding sequence is TGCGCCAGCAGCCAGCGGGGGCCGGACACCGGGGAGCTGTTTTTT. As protein: CASSQRGPDTGELFF.

This clone was detected once. CDR3 sequence: CASRGDRWENQPQHF. Here the CDR3 DNA reads TGTGCCAGTAGGGGGGACAGGTGGGAGAATCAGCCCCAGCATTTT. The V gene is TRBV19, the J gene TRBJ1-5; 8 positions agree with TRBD1. From germline, CDR1 is LNHDA and CDR2 SQIVND (reference sequence). The trim removed 6 bases at V and 4 bases at J, leaving 8 bases unmatched. The CDR3 has 15 amino acids. Combining the CDR3 with reference TRBV19 and TRBJ1-5 gives the whole variable domain DGGITQSPKYLFRKEGQNVTLSCEQNLNHDAMYWYRQDPGQGLRLIYYSQIVNDFQKGDIAEGYSVSREKKESFPLTVTSAQKNPTAFYLCASRGDRWENQPQHFGDGTRLSIL.